One and the same sample provided the 28 T cell receptor beta chains below, sequenced in a study of cytomegalovirus exposure and HLA in healthy donors. Researchers ran the PCR with 60 Vbeta and 13 Jbeta primers. The data were produced by immunoSEQ multiplex PCR, yet TCRdb's version contains in-frame clones alone and is incomplete. This sample has some 70,000 clones, with approximately 60% found just once. The material sequenced was PBMCs. The receptor set was obtained from a woman aged 45 to 65 in good health and CMV-seronegative.

This sequence joins TRBV7-6 and TRBJ2-1; TRBD2 agrees at 8 bases. Looked up from germline, CDR1 is SGHVS and CDR2 is FNYEAQ. The CDR3 sequence is 15 residues long. The V segment lost 2 bases and the J segment 0 bases; nucleotides outside the gene matches: 0. CDR3 nucleotide sequence: TGTGCCAGCAGCTTAAGCGGGAGCTCCTACAATGAGCAGTTCTTC. Residues: CASSLSGSSYNEQFF.

The V and J genes are TRBV10-2 and TRBJ2-1; D is ambiguous. CDR3 length: 12 amino acids. Germline loops: CDR1 WSHSY, CDR2 SAAADI. Between the trimmed V and J ends, which lost 10 bases and 3 bases, there was a span of 10 bases. The CDR3 loop reads CATMGIYNEQFF. CDR3 sequence (DNA): TGCGCCACAATGGGCATCTACAATGAGCAGTTCTTC.

The genes are TRBV28 and TRBJ2-7; D not resolved. The ends were cut back, 5 bases at V and 9 bases at J, with 11 bases in the middle. CDR1 is MDHEN and CDR2 is SYDVKM in the germline V gene. This CDR3 is 11 amino acids long. CDR3 in amino acids: CASSERLGQYF. The CDR3 DNA sequence: TGTGCCAGCAGTGAGAGGTTGGGGCAGTACTTC.

The V gene is TRBV7-2, the J gene TRBJ2-7; D is perhaps TRBD1 (6 bases). The CDR3 sequence is 14 residues long. V lost 0 bases and J lost 2, with 8 bases in between. Germline CDR1 SGHTA, CDR2 FQGNSA. The CDR3 sequence: CASSLAGTTYEQYF. The CDR3 DNA follows: TGTGCCAGCAGCTTAGCCGGGACAACCTACGAGCAGTACTTC.

This sequence joins TRBV4-1 and TRBJ1-2; 8 nucleotides align to TRBD1. This CDR3 is 15 amino acids long. CDR1 is MGHRA and CDR2 is YSYEKL in the germline V gene. Losses at the gene ends were 3 bases for V and 3 bases for J; bases not matched to a gene: 6. The CDR3 spells CASSQGQAADYGYTF. The CDR3 region has the DNA TGCGCCAGCAGCCAGGGACAGGCGGCAGACTATGGCTACACCTTC.

Remarks on this clone: The identical CDR3 is also encoded by other nucleotide sequences in the sample. The chain carries TRBV5-1 and TRBJ2-3; 9 nucleotides line up with TRBD2. J lost 0 bases, V lost 4 bases, and 3 bases had no gene match. The CDR3 is 15 amino acids. The germline gives CDR1 SGHRS, CDR2 YFSETQ. CDR3 sequence: CASSTSGSSTDTQYF. CDR3 DNA sequence: TGCGCCAGCAGCACTAGCGGGTCCAGCACAGATACGCAGTATTTT.

The chain recombines TRBV27 with TRBJ1-5, with TRBD1 matching 11 bases. The J segment lost 0 bases and the V segment lost 3 bases, leaving 10 bases of the junction unmatched. CDR1 is MNHEY and CDR2 is SMNVEV in the germline V gene (reference sequence). This CDR3 is 19 amino acids long. CDR3 sequence (DNA): TGTGCCAGCAGTTTCGGCACCGGGACAGGGGGATATAGCAATCAGCCCCAGCATTTT. It codes for CASSFGTGTGGYSNQPQHF.

This clone has a handful of counts. The gene calls are TRBV10-1 and TRBJ2-1, with a possible D match to TRBD2 (7 bases). V dropped 3 bases and J dropped 6 bases, with 12 bases sitting between them. Germline V gives CDR1 WNHNN, CDR2 SYGVQD (reference sequence). This CDR3 is built from 14 residues. This CDR3 is CASSEGRGPNEQFF. CDR3 sequence (DNA): TGCGCCAGCAGTGAAGGGCGGGGGCCCAATGAGCAGTTCTTC.

V and J are TRBV7-3 and TRBJ2-1, with D possibly matching TRBD2 (5 bases). Germline V gives CDR1 SGHTA, CDR2 FQGTGA. Trimming removed 5 bases at V and 5 bases at J, with 16 bases between. CDR3 length equals 15 residues. The CDR3: CASSARRAANNEQFF. The CDR3 bases are TGTGCCAGCAGCGCTCGGAGAGCGGCCAACAATGAGCAGTTCTTC.

The chain couples TRBV25-1 to TRBJ1-1, with TRBD1 matching 7 bases. With V trimmed by 6 bases and J by 7 bases, 5 bases remained unmatched. CDR1 is MGHDK, CDR2 SYGVNS, per germline. This CDR3 is built from 12 residues. In nucleotides, the CDR3 is TGTGCCAGCAGATCACACAGGGGTGAAGCTTTCTTT. It specifies CASRSHRGEAFF. The variable domain in full, completed from reference TRBV25-1 and TRBJ1-1, reads EADIYQTPRYLVIGTGKKITLECSQTMGHDKMYWYQQDPGMELHLIHYSYGVNSTEKGDLSSESTVSRIRTEHFPLTLESARPSHTSQYLCASRSHRGEAFFGQGTRLTVV.

CDR3 DNA: TGTGCCAGTAGTACGTATACCGGGACAGGGGGCGAACAGCCCCAGCATTTT. Translation: CASSTYTGTGGEQPQHF. The genes are TRBV19 and TRBJ1-5, with 12 bases fitting TRBD1. Germline CDR1 is LNHDA and CDR2 is SQIVND (reference sequence). The CDR3 contains 17 residues. Unmatched junction bases numbered 11, after V lost 4 bases and J lost 7 bases.

This clone was detected once. The rearrangement joins TRBV19 to TRBJ1-2; D unresolved. The CDR3 loop spans 12 amino acids. Looked up from germline, CDR1 is LNHDA and CDR2 is SQIVND (reference sequence). V lost 5 bases and J 1 base, leaving 5 bases between the germline ends. DNA of the CDR3: TGTGCCAGTAGTCCGTATAACTATGGCTACACCTTC. This encodes CASSPYNYGYTF.

This clone was recorded only once. The V and J genes are TRBV29-1 and TRBJ2-7; no definite D call. Germline CDR1 reads SQVTM; CDR2 reads ANQGSEA. Trimming left V 4 bases short and J 6 bases short, with 16 bases between. The CDR3 runs to 13 residues. The CDR3 reads CSVVRAPSGEQYF. For the CDR3, the DNA is TGCAGCGTTGTGCGAGCTCCGTCGGGCGAGCAGTACTTC.

This chain joins TRBV9 and TRBJ2-2, with D possibly matching TRBD2 (6 bases). Germline CDR1 reads SGDLS; CDR2 reads YYNGEE. This CDR3 spans 14 amino acids. The V end lost 1 base, the J end lost 6 bases, and 10 bases lay between the germline ends. The CDR3 DNA sequence: TGTGCCAGCAGCGTATCGGGAGCCCCCGGGGAGCTGTTTTTT. Translated: CASSVSGAPGELFF.

This rearrangement joins TRBV28 to TRBJ1-4, with 10 nucleotides matching TRBD1. This CDR3 is built from 15 residues. J gave up 7 bases and V 4 bases, and 6 bases lay outside the gene matches. Germline V CDR1 and CDR2: MDHEN, SYDVKM. CDR3 in DNA: TGTGCCAGCAGTTACCTCCGGACAGGGGGTGAAAAACTGTTTTTT. This encodes CASSYLRTGGEKLFF. Looking up the rest from reference TRBV28 and TRBJ1-4 gives the full variable domain: DVKVTQSSRYLVKRTGEKVFLECVQDMDHENMFWYRQDPGLGLRLIYFSYDVKMKEKGDIPEGYSVSREKKERFSLILESASTNQTSMYLCASSYLRTGGEKLFFGSGTQLSVL.

This clone has only one observation. The rearrangement joins TRBV2 to TRBJ1-1; 9 nucleotides align to TRBD1. Germline V CDR1 and CDR2: SNHLY, FYNNEI. V shed 6 bases and J 1 base; nucleotides not matched to a gene: 3. This CDR3 contains 14 residues. CDR3 residues: CASSGTGRNTEAFF. CDR3 nucleotide sequence: TGTGCCAGCAGCGGGACAGGGCGGAACACTGAAGCTTTCTTT.

The CDR3 here is CASSDSAGASYEQYF. CDR3 bases: TGTGCCAGCAGTGACTCAGCGGGAGCCTCCTACGAGCAGTACTTC. The chain joins TRBV6-4 to TRBJ2-7; TRBD2 aligns across 8 bases. The CDR3 has 15 residues. Germline V gives CDR1 MRHNA, CDR2 SNTAGT. V was pared by 0 bases and J by 0 bases, with 1 base of the junction left unmatched.

This rearrangement joins TRBV28 to TRBJ1-4; TRBD1 matches at 10 bases. CDR3 length: 15 residues. The V and J ends lost 6 bases and 7 bases, in that order; junction bases with no gene match: 8. CDR1 and CDR2 (germline): MDHEN, SYDVKM. CDR3 DNA sequence: TGTGCCAGCAGCCCGCCGGGACAGGGGAGTGAAAAACTGTTTTTT. This encodes CASSPPGQGSEKLFF.

The chain combines TRBV19 with TRBJ2-1; 8 positions agree with TRBD2. The CDR3 runs 14 residues. J lost 7 bases, V lost 3 bases, and 5 bases had no gene match. The germline CDR1 and CDR2 sequences are LNHDA and SQIVND (reference sequence). The CDR3 DNA reads TGTGCCAGTAGTATCAGCGGGAGTGGAAATGAGCAGTTCTTC. Its protein product is CASSISGSGNEQFF.

This clone came up a few times. The CDR3 region is CASTPGYEQYF. DNA for the CDR3: TGTGCCAGCACCCCCGGGTACGAGCAGTACTTC. The rearrangement links TRBV2 to TRBJ2-7; D is unresolved. CDR3 size: 11 residues. From germline, CDR1 is SNHLY and CDR2 FYNNEI. V lost 7 bases, J lost 4 bases, and 8 bases lay in between.

V gene TRBV27 combines with J gene TRBJ2-7, with 7 bases lining up with TRBD1. CDR3 length: 14 residues. V trimming: 7 bases; J trimming: 0 bases; junction bases outside the gene matches: 6. The germline V gene encodes CDR1 MNHEY and CDR2 SMNVEV (reference sequence). The CDR3 DNA reads as TGTGCCAGCACCCTTGACAGGGACTCCTACGAGCAGTACTTC. Its protein is CASTLDRDSYEQYF.

The chain has TRBV4-3 and TRBJ1-2; the D gene is possibly TRBD1 (6 bases). V lost 4 bases and J lost 2, with 14 bases in between. Germline-derived CDR1 and CDR2 are LGHNA and YSLEER. The CDR3 runs 15 residues. In DNA form, the CDR3 reads TGCGCCAGCAGCCCTACCTGGGACACCAACTATGGCTACACCTTC. Translation: CASSPTWDTNYGYTF.

The V gene is TRBV27, the J gene TRBJ1-5; D unclear. Germline CDR1 MNHEY, CDR2 SMNVEV (reference sequence). The V end was cut by 2 bases, the J end by 9 bases, with 11 bases between. The CDR3 runs to 13 residues. DNA of the CDR3: TGTGCCAGCAGTTTAAGGCGCGGTCTGCCCCAGCATTTT. This sequence encodes CASSLRRGLPQHF.

This clone has only a few counts. The V and J genes are TRBV18 and TRBJ2-1; TRBD2 agrees at 11 bases. The CDR3 runs to 15 residues. After removal of 5 bases from V and 6 bases from J, the junction contained 6 bases not matched to a gene. In germline, CDR1 is KGHSH, CDR2 LQKENI. The CDR3 DNA is TGTGCCAGCTCAACATTAGCGGGAGGGGGCAATGAGCAGTTCTTC. It codes for CASSTLAGGGNEQFF. Filled out from reference TRBV18 and TRBJ2-1, the complete variable domain reads NAGVMQNPRHLVRRRGQEARLRCSPMKGHSHVYWYRQLPEEGLKFMVYLQKENIIDESGMPKERFSAEFPKEGPSILRIQQVVRGDSAAYFCASSTLAGGGNEQFFGPGTRLTVL.

The gene calls are TRBV28 and TRBJ1-4, with 7 bases lining up with TRBD1. Trimming at V came to 5 bases and at J to 5 bases, leaving 8 bases not matched to a gene. The germline gives CDR1 MDHEN, CDR2 SYDVKM. The CDR3 consists of 15 residues. CDR3 nucleotide sequence: TGTGCCAGCAGTCGCCAGGACAGGCGGAATGAAAAACTGTTTTTT. Residues: CASSRQDRRNEKLFF.

The chain is built from TRBV5-1 and TRBJ2-7; TRBD2 matches at 8 bases. Per germline, CDR1 SGHRS and CDR2 YFSETQ. The CDR3 contains 14 residues. With 2 bases clipped from V and 1 base from J, the junction kept 2 bases outside the gene matches. The CDR3 loop reads CASSLSGGSYEQYF. The DNA for the CDR3 is TGCGCCAGCAGCTTAAGCGGGGGATCCTACGAGCAGTACTTC.

For this clone: This specimen includes other DNA sequences encoding the same CDR3. The chain employs TRBV4-3 and TRBJ1-2; tentative D call: TRBD1 (6 bases). Trimming stripped 0 bases from V and 1 base from J, with 6 bases between. CDR3 length: 14 amino acids. Germline-derived CDR1 and CDR2 are LGHNA and YSLEER. CDR3 sequence (DNA): TGCGCCAGCAGCCAAGACAGGGGTAACTATGGCTACACCTTC. This sequence encodes CASSQDRGNYGYTF.

The CDR3 sequence: CASSQGLAGEASGELFF. In DNA, the CDR3 is TGTGCCAGCAGCCAAGGTTTAGCGGGAGAGGCTTCCGGGGAGCTGTTTTTT. The rearrangement joins TRBV4-2 to TRBJ2-2, with TRBD2 matching 9 bases. CDR1 is LGHNA and CDR2 is YNFKEQ in the germline V gene. The trim removed 1 base at V and 6 bases at J, leaving 9 bases unmatched. The CDR3 covers 17 residues.